The clone carrying this T cell receptor beta chain counts as large (0.1 to 1%). Assay used: immunoSEQ multiplex PCR; TCRdb lists only in-frame clones, some missing. The sample has 15,000 to 20,000 clones, roughly 90% seen once. This CDR3 spans 14 amino acids. As to time point: pre-treatment baseline. This record belongs to a study of blood T cell dynamics during melanoma immunotherapy. This rearrangement joins TRBV1 to TRBJ1-5. TRBV1 is classified as a pseudogene. The source was blood, collected from a patient treated with checkpoint blockade. This TCR was sampled from a human donor with melanoma. The CDR3 region is CTSSPGPTNQPQHF. The CDR3 DNA is TGCACCAGCAGCCCGGGACCGACCAATCAGCCCCAGCATTTT.